This T cell receptor beta chain was sequenced in a study of spatial heterogeneity in lung cancer. Study in general: The donors comprised about 70 untreated early-stage non-small cell lung cancer patients. Available follow-up PBMC samples, collected a median of roughly 2 years post-resection, were sequenced.

Study-wide results and caveats: Tumor TCRs that were ubiquitous and expanded showed up in blood more at resection than follow-up.

Specified time point: blood at routine non-recurrence follow-up after resection. No cells were sorted before sequencing. The whole RNA sequenced was extracted from tumor, nontumor lung or frozen PBMC. This clonotype was picked up a small number of times. Its antigen remains unidentified. A unique molecular identifier was carried by every single TCR cDNA molecule. TCRdb re-analysed the 5' RACE reads in MiXCR, keeping a single row per CDR3 protein. The data contain about 52,000 distinct CDR3 sequences, roughly 7.4% of them singletons. This sequence was found in a female donor with early-stage non-small cell lung cancer. The input for sequencing was PBMCs, taken at follow-up.

The DNA for the CDR3 is TGTGGAGGGGGGCGCGGGAGTCAGCCCCAGCATTTT. Translating it yields CGGGRGSQPQHF. The V and J genes are TRBV28 and TRBJ1-5; TRBD1 is a possible D gene (6 bases). Germline values: CDR1 MDHEN, CDR2 SYDVKM. This CDR3 region has 12 residues. Combining the CDR3 with reference TRBV28 and TRBJ1-5 gives the whole variable domain DVKVTQSSRYLVKRTGEKVFLECVQDMDHENMFWYRQDPGLGLRLIYFSYDVKMKEKGDIPEGYSVSREKKERFSLILESASTNQTSMYLCGGGRGSQPQHFGDGTRLSIL.